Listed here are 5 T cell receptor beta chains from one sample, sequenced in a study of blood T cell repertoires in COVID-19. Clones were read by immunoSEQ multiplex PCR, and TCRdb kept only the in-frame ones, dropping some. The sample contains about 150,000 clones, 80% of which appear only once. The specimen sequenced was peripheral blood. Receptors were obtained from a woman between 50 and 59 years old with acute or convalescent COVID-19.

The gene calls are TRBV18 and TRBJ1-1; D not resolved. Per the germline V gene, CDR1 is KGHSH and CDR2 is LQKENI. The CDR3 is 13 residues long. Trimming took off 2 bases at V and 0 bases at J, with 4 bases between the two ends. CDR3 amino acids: CASSPYMNTEAFF. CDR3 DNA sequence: TGTGCCAGCTCACCATATATGAACACTGAAGCTTTCTTT.

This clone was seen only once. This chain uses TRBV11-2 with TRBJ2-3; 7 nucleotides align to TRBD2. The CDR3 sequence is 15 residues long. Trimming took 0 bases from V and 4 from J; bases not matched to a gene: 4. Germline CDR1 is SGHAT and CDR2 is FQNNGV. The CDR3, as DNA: TGTGCCAGCAGCTTAGAAGCGGGAAGGCCAGATACGCAGTATTTT. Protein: CASSLEAGRPDTQYF. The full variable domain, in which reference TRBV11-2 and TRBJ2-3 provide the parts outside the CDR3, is EAGVAQSPRYKIIEKRQSVAFWCNPISGHATLYWYQQILGQGPKLLIQFQNNGVVDDSQLPKDRFSAERLKGVDSTLKIQPAKLEDSAVYLCASSLEAGRPDTQYFGPGTRLTVL.

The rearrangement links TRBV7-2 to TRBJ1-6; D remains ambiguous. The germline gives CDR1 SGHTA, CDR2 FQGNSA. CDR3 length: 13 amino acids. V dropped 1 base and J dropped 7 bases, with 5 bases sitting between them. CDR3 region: CASSLDQNSPLHF. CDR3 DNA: TGTGCCAGCAGCTTAGATCAGAATTCACCCCTCCACTTT.

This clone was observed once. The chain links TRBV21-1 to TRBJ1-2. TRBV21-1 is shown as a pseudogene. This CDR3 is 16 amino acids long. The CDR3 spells CASSPWRDPADYGYTF. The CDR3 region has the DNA TGTGCCAGCAGCCCCTGGAGGGACCCGGCGGACTATGGCTACACCTTC.

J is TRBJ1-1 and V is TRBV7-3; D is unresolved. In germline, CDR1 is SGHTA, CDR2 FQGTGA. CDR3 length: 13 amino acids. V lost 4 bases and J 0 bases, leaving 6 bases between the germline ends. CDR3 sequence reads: CASSWELNTEAFF. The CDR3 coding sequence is TGTGCCAGCAGCTGGGAGCTGAACACTGAAGCTTTCTTT.